This TCR beta chain was retrieved from a study of radiotherapy plus CTLA-4 blockade in lung cancer. This CDR3 region has 15 residues. Germline V gives CDR1 SGHAT, CDR2 FQNNGV. Trimming removed 1 base from V and 7 bases from J, with 13 bases in between. Libraries were prepared by immunoSEQ multiplex PCR; TCRdb keeps only in-frame clonotypes and omits some of them. Of about 57,000 clones listed, roughly four fifths were seen once; the top ten hold approximately 17%. The TCR was taken from a human donor with non-small cell lung cancer who had a complete response to radiotherapy plus ipilimumab. The genes are TRBV11-2 and TRBJ1-4, with D possibly matching TRBD1 (6 bases). The sequencing here drew on peripheral blood, taken from a patient treated with radiotherapy plus ipilimumab. The CDR3 loop is CASSLGGGGSEKLFF. In DNA, the CDR3 is TGTGCCAGCAGCTTAGGAGGGGGAGGGAGTGAAAAACTGTTTTTT.